The entry below gives a single T cell receptor (beta chain) sequence along with its context. Antigen: not known. The CDR3 is 14 amino acids. V was cut by 0 bases and J by 2 bases, with 7 bases left in between. From germline, CDR1 is LNHNV and CDR2 YYDKDF (reference sequence). Assay used: immunoSEQ multiplex PCR; TCRdb lists only in-frame clones, some missing. The sample has more than 95,000 clones; approximately 90% are singletons. The sample belongs to a study of OX40 agonist ivuxolimab in advanced cancers. Across the study: Mean age approximately 59 years, range roughly 20 to 85; roughly 82% male. Study-level results: At doses 0.1 to 3.0 mg/kg, CD4+ and CD8+ clones expanded. Among T cells, CD8+ cells averaged more expanded clones than CD4+ cells.

Systemic immunosuppression or autoimmune disease history was grounds to exclude patients. Source: CD4+ or CD8+ T cells sorted from blood, taken in a trial of the OX40 agonist ivuxolimab. The chain employs TRBV15 and TRBJ1-2, with D tentatively TRBD1 (6 bases). The source is an adult with an advanced solid tumor such as melanoma, head and neck, liver or kidney cancer. The CDR3 loop reads CATSRDGQNYGYTF. The CDR3 DNA reads TGTGCCACCAGCAGAGATGGACAGAACTATGGCTACACCTTC.